This T cell receptor (beta chain) is from a study of T-cell reconstitution after alpha-beta-depleted transplantation in children. During its preparation, the TCRbeta library received unique molecular identifiers. One entry per CDR3 protein, called by TCRdb with MiXCR from the PCR reads. This table holds 70,000 to 95,000 distinct CDR3 sequences, 15% to 18% found once. The CDR3 runs to 16 residues. Looked up from germline, CDR1 is SGHRS and CDR2 is YFSETQ. V trimming: 4 bases; J trimming: 4 bases; junction bases outside the gene matches: 11. Study conclusions and caveats: It was reported that alpha-beta T cells came from several hundred expanded graft clones (about two months after transplant). The main origin of T-cell counts and diversity one year after transplant was newly produced T cells. Some patients owed their high day-60 TCRbeta diversity to surviving recipient T cells and thymic progenitors.

As for this clonotype: Its target is not known.

The starting material was PBMCs, mostly from graft donor cells, obtained 180 days after TCRalphabeta/CD19-depleted stem cell transplant. V is TRBV5-1 and J is TRBJ2-1, with TRBD2 matching 7 bases. The clonotype comes from a male patient aged 2-9 years who had a stem cell transplant for acute lymphoblastic leukemia, so the T cells may come from the graft donor. CDR3 DNA sequence: TGCGCCAGCAGCCTCTTGAGAAGCGGGGTATACAATGAGCAGTTCTTC. The encoded protein is CASSLLRSGVYNEQFF.